A selection of T cell receptor beta chains follows, all from one sample in a study of blood T cell repertoires in COVID-19. Only in-frame clones appear in the TCRdb table, and some are missing; sequencing was by immunoSEQ multiplex PCR. The data contain roughly 250,000 clones, roughly three quarters of them singletons. What was sequenced was peripheral blood. The receptors originated from a woman between 40 and 50 years old with active or convalescent COVID-19. Both conserved end residues are part of each CDR3. The D gene is left open where the match is weak. Not all rows give a size; the values are once, few, many and, for expanded clones, a class.

D	size	J	V	CDR3
TRBD2	-	TRBJ2-3	TRBV6-5	CASRASGVSTDTQYF
-	-	TRBJ2-3	TRBV13	CASSPNTDTQYF
TRBD1	once	TRBJ1-1	TRBV30	CAWGDRVNTEAFF
TRBD1	-	TRBJ1-5	TRBV7-8	CASSLGRLGTGRGSNQPQHF
TRBD1	once	TRBJ2-2	TRBV7-8	CASSRGTGGYTGELFF
TRBD2	-	TRBJ2-3	TRBV5-1	CASSTTSGGDTQYF
TRBD1	-	TRBJ1-3	TRBV2	CASRRGPGNTIYF
-	-	TRBJ2-5	TRBV4-2	CASSQDKRSLCIETQYF
TRBD1	-	TRBJ1-3	TRBV19	CASSPRTGTGNTIYF
TRBD2	few	TRBJ2-3	TRBV2	CASKRLAGVDTQYF
TRBD1	-	TRBJ2-2	TRBV7-9	CASSPQGANAGELFF
TRBD1	-	TRBJ1-3	TRBV29-1	CSVGGTGNSGNTIYF
-	-	TRBJ1-1	TRBV7-2	CASSLSGGVNTEAFF
-	-	TRBJ1-2	TRBV24-1	CATSDWDYNKGYTF
-	-	TRBJ2-5	TRBV27	CASSRRTEETQYF
TRBD2	few	TRBJ2-7	TRBV5-4	CASSNAAGGSSYEQYF
TRBD1	few	TRBJ1-6	TRBV11-2	CASSATGDASPLHF
-	-	TRBJ1-4	TRBV14	CASSPGEKLFF
-	-	TRBJ1-2	TRBV6-5	CASSYDSGFYGYTF
TRBD1	-	TRBJ2-7	TRBV11-2	CASSLDRGGEQYF
TRBD1	-	TRBJ2-2	TRBV10-3	CAIRGTGETGLRSGELFF
-	once	TRBJ2-1	TRBV15	CATSRALVSYNEQFF
-	-	TRBJ1-1	TRBV7-3	CASSFSVNTEAFF
-	once	TRBJ1-1	TRBV6-5	CASSHREGTEAFF
-	-	TRBJ1-1	TRBV9	CASSGTGLGTEAFF
TRBD1	-	TRBJ2-3	TRBV10-3	CATTGADTQYF
-	-	TRBJ2-7	TRBV11-2	CASSFGQGQGEQYF
-	-	TRBJ1-2	TRBV7-9	CASSLAGQRKDGYTF
TRBD1	-	TRBJ1-2	TRBV5-1	CASSLTAGQASRSYTF
-	few	TRBJ1-1	TRBV7-3	CASSLKAGRTEAFF
TRBD2	-	TRBJ2-5	TRBV7-8	CASSLGVAGAAGETQYF
-	-	TRBJ2-1	TRBV2	CASSGSGYEQFF
TRBD1	-	TRBJ1-5	TRBV4-1	CASSQEGGTGRLQPQHF
-	-	TRBJ1-2	TRBV5-6	CASSLGRGRMDYGYTF
-	-	TRBJ1-1	TRBV19	CASSSRGGGLYHLNTEAFF
-	-	TRBJ2-3	TRBV5-5	CASSLDGTSTDTQYF
-	-	TRBJ1-6	TRBV14	CASSQARGSGSPLHF
-	few	TRBJ1-6	TRBV13	CASSSSPLSPLHF
TRBD1	-	TRBJ1-2	TRBV5-3	CARSSLDRSNYGYTF
-	-	TRBJ1-2	TRBV7-3	CASSLEGLGYGYTF
TRBD2	-	TRBJ2-1	TRBV4-2	CASSQDTSGGYNEQFF
TRBD1	-	TRBJ1-2	TRBV29-1	CSVGIGGLYGYTF
-	-	TRBJ1-4	TRBV25-1	CAVAYPSEKLFF
-	-	TRBJ2-3	TRBV2	CADTPARATDTQYF
TRBD1	-	TRBJ2-3	TRBV24-1	CATSDTGASTDTQYF
-	-	TRBJ2-3	TRBV10-3	CAISVTGEGTDTQYF
-	-	TRBJ1-4	TRBV5-4	CASSPRPTGVNEKLFF
-	once	TRBJ1-5	TRBV19	CASSIARGSNQPQHF
-	-	TRBJ1-3	TRBV29-1	CSVGAGAGNTIYF
TRBD2	-	TRBJ2-7	TRBV28	CASVYSGGAKYEQYF
TRBD1	few	TRBJ1-5	TRBV2	CASSQGTGGGQPQHF
TRBD1	-	TRBJ1-6	TRBV25-1	CASSEETGGDSPLHF
-	-	TRBJ1-5	TRBV15	CATSRDQGPQPQHF
-	-	TRBJ1-2	TRBV28	CASSPGDARPYGYTF
TRBD2	-	TRBJ2-1	TRBV2	CASTHIGTGTSDSYNEQFF
TRBD1	few	TRBJ1-6	TRBV13	CASSLEQGNSPLHF
TRBD1	once	TRBJ1-3	TRBV4-1	CASSQGTGGENTIYF
-	-	TRBJ1-6	TRBV7-9	CASSLLSRGSYNSPLHF
TRBD2	-	TRBJ2-5	TRBV4-2	CASSPGGLVREETQYF